The 6 T cell receptor beta chains presented below share a single source sample, sequenced in a study of patients and donors after allogeneic stem cell transplantation. Using its own MiXCR run on the RT-PCR reads, TCRdb lists one record per CDR3 protein. This sample carries around 2,500 distinct CDR3 sequences, about 7.5% of them seen once, and the ten largest clones take about 29%. Sequenced: blood, either unsorted or a sorted T cell fraction (not recorded which). The source of these receptors is a human donor who was either an allogeneic HSCT recipient or a stem cell or donor lymphocyte infusion donor (not recorded which). It is not recorded whose cells these are; they may come from a transplant donor.

The genes are TRBV6-5 and TRBJ2-1, with 9 bases that match TRBD2. The germline V gene has CDR1 MNHEY and CDR2 SVGAGI. The CDR3 has 11 residues. V was pared by 8 bases and J by 10 bases, with 3 bases of the junction left unmatched. CDR3 loop: CASRLAGEQFF. The CDR3 DNA follows: TGTGCCAGCCGCCTAGCGGGAGAGCAGTTCTTC.

This clonotype is judged medium-sized. This chain connects TRBV28 to TRBJ2-1; D is undetermined. CDR1 is MDHEN and CDR2 is SYDVKM in the germline V gene. The CDR3 extends over 11 amino acids. CDR3 DNA: TGTGTGATTTGCTCCTACAATGAGCAGTTCTTC. Translated: CVICSYNEQFF.

This clonotype ranks as medium-sized. The rearrangement links TRBV28 to TRBJ2-1, with 8 nucleotides matching TRBD2. Germline V gives CDR1 MDHEN, CDR2 SYDVKM. J was trimmed by 9 bases and V by 2 bases; bases with no gene match: 3. The CDR3 loop spans 13 amino acids. This CDR3 is CASSLGTSGEQFF. Here the CDR3 DNA reads TGTGCCAGCAGTTTAGGGACTAGTGGTGAGCAGTTCTTC. The full variable domain, rest sourced from reference TRBV28 and TRBJ2-1, is DVKVTQSSRYLVKRTGEKVFLECVQDMDHENMFWYRQDPGLGLRLIYFSYDVKMKEKGDIPEGYSVSREKKERFSLILESASTNQTSMYLCASSLGTSGEQFFGPGTRLTVL.

This chain connects TRBV11-3 to TRBJ2-4; 10 bases are shared with TRBD1. This CDR3 region has 15 residues. J lost 0 bases, V lost 5 bases, and 1 base had no gene match. Germline values: CDR1 SGHNT, CDR2 YENEEA. CDR3 amino acids: CASSRTGGAKNIQYF. The CDR3 nucleotides are TGTGCCAGCAGCAGGACAGGGGGAGCCAAAAACATTCAGTACTTC.

This clonotype qualifies as medium-sized. CDR3 amino acids: CASSQSGSVADTQYF. CDR3 DNA: TGTGCCAGCAGCCAGAGCGGGAGCGTTGCAGATACGCAGTATTTT. The V gene is TRBV7-6, the J gene TRBJ2-3, with 8 bases identical to TRBD2. The CDR3 runs 15 residues. With 5 bases clipped from V and 4 bases from J, the junction kept 8 bases outside the gene matches. Germline assignment: CDR1 SGHVS and CDR2 FNYEAQ.

By share, this clonotype ranks as medium-sized. The chain joins TRBV5-1 to TRBJ2-3, with D tentatively TRBD1 (5 bases). Germline V gene lookup returns CDR1 SGHRS and CDR2 YFSETQ. Trimming stripped 4 bases from V and 1 base from J, with 13 bases between. This CDR3 has 15 residues. In DNA form, the CDR3 reads TGCGCCAGCAGCCTTGGACAAGAGGGCACAGATACGCAGTATTTT. This sequence encodes CASSLGQEGTDTQYF.